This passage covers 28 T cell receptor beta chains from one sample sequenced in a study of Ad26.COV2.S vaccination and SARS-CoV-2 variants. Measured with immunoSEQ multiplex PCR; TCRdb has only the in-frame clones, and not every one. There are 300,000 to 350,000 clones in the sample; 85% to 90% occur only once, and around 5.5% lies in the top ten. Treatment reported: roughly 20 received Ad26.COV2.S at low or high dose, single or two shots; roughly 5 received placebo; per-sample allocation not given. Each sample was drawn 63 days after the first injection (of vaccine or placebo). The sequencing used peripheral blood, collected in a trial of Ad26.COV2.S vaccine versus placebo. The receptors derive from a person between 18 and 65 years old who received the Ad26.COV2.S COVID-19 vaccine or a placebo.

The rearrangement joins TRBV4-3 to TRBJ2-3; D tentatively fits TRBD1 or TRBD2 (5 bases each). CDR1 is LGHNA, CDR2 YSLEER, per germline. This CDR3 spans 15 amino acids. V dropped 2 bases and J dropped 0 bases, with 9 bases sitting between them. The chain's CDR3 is CASSQLGDSTDTQYF. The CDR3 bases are TGCGCCAGCAGCCAATTGGGGGACAGCACAGATACGCAGTATTTT.

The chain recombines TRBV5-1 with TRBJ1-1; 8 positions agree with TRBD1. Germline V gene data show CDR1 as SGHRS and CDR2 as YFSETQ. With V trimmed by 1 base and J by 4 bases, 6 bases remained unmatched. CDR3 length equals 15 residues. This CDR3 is CASSLQGAASTEAFF. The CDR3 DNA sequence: TGCGCCAGCAGCTTGCAGGGGGCGGCGAGCACTGAAGCTTTCTTT.

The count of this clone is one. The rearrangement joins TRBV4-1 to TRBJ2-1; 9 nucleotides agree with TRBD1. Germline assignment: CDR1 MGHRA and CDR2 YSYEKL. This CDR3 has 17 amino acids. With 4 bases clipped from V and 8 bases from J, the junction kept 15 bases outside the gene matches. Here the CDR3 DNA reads TGCGCCAGCAGCCCCATAATCGGGACAGGGTTTCTGGATGAGCAGTTCTTC. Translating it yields CASSPIIGTGFLDEQFF.

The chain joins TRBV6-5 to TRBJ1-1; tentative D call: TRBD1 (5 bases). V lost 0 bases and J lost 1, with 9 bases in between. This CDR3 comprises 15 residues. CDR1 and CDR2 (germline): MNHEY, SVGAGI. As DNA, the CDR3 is TGTGCCAGCAGTTACTCAGGGGTTGGGAACACTGAAGCTTTCTTT. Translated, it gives CASSYSGVGNTEAFF.

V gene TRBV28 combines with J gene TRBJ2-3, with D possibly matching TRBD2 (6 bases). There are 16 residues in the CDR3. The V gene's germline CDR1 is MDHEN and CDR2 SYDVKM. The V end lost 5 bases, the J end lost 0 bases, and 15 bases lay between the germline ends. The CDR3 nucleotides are TGTGCCAGCAGTCAACAGGAGGGTAGGAGCACAGATACGCAGTATTTT. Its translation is CASSQQEGRSTDTQYF.

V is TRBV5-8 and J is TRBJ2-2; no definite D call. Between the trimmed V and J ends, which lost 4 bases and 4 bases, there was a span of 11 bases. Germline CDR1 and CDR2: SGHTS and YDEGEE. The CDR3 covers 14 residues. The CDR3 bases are TGTGCCAGCAGCCCCTTACCGGGCACCGGGGAGCTGTTTTTT. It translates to CASSPLPGTGELFF.

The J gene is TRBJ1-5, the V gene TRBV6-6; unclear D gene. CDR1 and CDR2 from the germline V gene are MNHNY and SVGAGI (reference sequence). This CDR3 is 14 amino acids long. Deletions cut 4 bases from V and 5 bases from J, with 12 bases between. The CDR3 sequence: CASSSPSEDQPQHF. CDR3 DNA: TGTGCCAGCAGTTCACCCTCGGAGGATCAGCCCCAGCATTTT.

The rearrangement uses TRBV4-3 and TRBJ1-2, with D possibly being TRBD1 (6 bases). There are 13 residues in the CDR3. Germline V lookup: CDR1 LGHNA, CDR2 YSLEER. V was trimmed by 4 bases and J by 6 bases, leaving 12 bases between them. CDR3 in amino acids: CASSRVYRDGYTF. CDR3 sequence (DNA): TGCGCCAGCAGCCGAGTCTACAGGGATGGCTACACCTTC.

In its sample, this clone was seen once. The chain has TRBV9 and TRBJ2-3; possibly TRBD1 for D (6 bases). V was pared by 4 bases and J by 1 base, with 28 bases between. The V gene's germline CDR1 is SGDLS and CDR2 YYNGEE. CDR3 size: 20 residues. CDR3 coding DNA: TGTGCCAGCAGCTTAGAACAAGGGGGAATCACGCAGTACGGCACAGATACGCAGTATTTT. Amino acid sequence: CASSLEQGGITQYGTDTQYF.

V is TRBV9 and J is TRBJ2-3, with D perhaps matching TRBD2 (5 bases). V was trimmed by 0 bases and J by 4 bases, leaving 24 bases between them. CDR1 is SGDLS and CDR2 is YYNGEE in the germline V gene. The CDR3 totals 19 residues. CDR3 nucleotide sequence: TGTGCCAGCAGCGTAGGTAGCTTGACCTACATCGGGGTCCCAGATACGCAGTATTTT. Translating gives CASSVGSLTYIGVPDTQYF.

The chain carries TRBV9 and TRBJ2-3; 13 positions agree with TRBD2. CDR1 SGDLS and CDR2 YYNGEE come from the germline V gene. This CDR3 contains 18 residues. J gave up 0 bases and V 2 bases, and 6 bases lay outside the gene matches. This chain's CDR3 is CASSVGTSGTISTDTQYF. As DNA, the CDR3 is TGTGCCAGCAGCGTTGGGACTAGCGGGACTATTAGCACAGATACGCAGTATTTT.

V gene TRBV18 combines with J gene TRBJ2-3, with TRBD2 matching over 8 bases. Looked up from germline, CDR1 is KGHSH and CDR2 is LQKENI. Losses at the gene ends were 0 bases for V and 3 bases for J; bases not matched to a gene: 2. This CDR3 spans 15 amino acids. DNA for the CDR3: TGTGCCAGCTCACCACCGTCGGGAGGGACAGATACGCAGTATTTT. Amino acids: CASSPPSGGTDTQYF. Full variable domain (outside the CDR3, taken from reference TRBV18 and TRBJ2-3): NAGVMQNPRHLVRRRGQEARLRCSPMKGHSHVYWYRQLPEEGLKFMVYLQKENIIDESGMPKERFSAEFPKEGPSILRIQQVVRGDSAAYFCASSPPSGGTDTQYFGPGTRLTVL.

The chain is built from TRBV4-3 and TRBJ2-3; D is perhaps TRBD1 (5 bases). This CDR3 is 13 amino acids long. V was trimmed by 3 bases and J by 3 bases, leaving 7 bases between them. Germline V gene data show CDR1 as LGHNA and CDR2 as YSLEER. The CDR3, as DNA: TGCGCCAGCAGCCAGCAGGGTACAGATACGCAGTATTTT. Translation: CASSQQGTDTQYF.

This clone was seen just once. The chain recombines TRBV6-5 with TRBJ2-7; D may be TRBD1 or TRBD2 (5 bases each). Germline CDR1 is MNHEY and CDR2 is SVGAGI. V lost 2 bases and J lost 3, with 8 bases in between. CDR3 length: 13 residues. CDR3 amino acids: CASSYNGGYEQYF. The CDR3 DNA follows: TGTGCCAGCAGTTACAATGGGGGCTACGAGCAGTACTTC.

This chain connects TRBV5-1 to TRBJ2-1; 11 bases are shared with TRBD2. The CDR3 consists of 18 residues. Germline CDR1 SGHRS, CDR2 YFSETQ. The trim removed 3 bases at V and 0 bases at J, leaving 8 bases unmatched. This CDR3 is CASSSRTSGPDSYNEQFF. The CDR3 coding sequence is TGCGCCAGCAGCTCCCGGACTAGCGGGCCCGACTCCTACAATGAGCAGTTCTTC.

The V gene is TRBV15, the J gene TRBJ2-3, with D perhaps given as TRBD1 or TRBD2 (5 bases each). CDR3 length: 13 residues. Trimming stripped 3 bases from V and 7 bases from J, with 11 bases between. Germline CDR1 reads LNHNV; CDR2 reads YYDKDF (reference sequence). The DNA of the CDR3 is TGTGCCACCAGCAGGGGCTGGGGGAATACGCAGTATTTT. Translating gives CATSRGWGNTQYF.

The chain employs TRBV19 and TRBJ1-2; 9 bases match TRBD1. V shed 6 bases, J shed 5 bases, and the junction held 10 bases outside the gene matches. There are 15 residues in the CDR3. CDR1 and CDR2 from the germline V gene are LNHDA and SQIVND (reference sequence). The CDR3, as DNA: TGTGCCAGTAGCCCAGGGACAGGGTCCTGGTATGGCTACACCTTC. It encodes CASSPGTGSWYGYTF.

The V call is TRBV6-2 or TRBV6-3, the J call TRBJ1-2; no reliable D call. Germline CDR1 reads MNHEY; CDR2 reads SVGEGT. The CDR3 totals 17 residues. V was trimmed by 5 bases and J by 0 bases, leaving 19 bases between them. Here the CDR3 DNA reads TGTGCCAGCAGTCCCGACAAGGTGCTGACCCCTAACTATGGCTACACCTTC. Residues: CASSPDKVLTPNYGYTF.

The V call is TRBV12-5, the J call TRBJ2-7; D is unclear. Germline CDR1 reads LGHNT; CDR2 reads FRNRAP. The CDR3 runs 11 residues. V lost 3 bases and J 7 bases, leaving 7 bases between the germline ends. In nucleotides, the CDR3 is TGTGCTAGTGGTTTTGCCCGGGAGCAGTACGTC. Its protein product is CASGFAREQYV.

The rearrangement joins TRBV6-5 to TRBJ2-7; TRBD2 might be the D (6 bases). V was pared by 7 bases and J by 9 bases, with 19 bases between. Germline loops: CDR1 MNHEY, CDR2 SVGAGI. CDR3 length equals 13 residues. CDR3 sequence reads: CASTRAGQIRQYV. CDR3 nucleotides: TGTGCCAGCACTCGAGCGGGCCAGATTAGGCAGTACGTC.

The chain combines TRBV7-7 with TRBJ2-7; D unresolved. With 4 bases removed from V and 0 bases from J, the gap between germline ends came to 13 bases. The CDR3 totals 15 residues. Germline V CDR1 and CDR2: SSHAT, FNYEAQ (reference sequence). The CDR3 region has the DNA TGTGCCAGCAGCTATTCACTCGCGGACTCCTACGAGCAGTACTTC. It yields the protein CASSYSLADSYEQYF.

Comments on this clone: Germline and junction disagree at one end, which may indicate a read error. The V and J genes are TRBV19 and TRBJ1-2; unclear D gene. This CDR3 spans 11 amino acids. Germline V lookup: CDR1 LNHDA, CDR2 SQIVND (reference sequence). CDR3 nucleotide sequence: TGTGCCAGTATGACTGACGGCCGCTGTATCTTC. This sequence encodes CASMTDGRCIF.

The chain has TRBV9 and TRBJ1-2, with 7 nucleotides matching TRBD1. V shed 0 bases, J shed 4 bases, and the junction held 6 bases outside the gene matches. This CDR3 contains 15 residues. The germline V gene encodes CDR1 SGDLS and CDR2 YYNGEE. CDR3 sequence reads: CASSVATGVAYGYTF. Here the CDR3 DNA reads TGTGCCAGCAGCGTAGCTACAGGGGTGGCCTATGGCTACACCTTC.

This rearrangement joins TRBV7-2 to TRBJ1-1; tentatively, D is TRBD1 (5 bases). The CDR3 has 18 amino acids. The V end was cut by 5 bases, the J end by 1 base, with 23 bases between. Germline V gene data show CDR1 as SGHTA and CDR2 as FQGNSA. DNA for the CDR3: TGTGCCAGCAGCCTCACTCACCTTGGGGGTGAAGGGAACACTGAAGCTTTCTTT. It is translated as CASSLTHLGGEGNTEAFF.

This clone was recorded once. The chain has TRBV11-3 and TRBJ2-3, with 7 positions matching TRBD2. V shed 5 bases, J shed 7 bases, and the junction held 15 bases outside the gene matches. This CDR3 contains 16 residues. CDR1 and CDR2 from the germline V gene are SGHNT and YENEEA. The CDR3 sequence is CASSPDGGELANTQYF. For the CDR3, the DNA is TGTGCCAGCAGCCCAGATGGGGGGGAACTCGCAAATACGCAGTATTTT. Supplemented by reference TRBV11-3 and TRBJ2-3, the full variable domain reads EAGVVQSPRYKIIEKKQPVAFWCNPISGHNTLYWYLQNLGQGPELLIRYENEEAVDDSQLPKDRFSAERLKGVDSTLKIQPAELGDSAVYLCASSPDGGELANTQYFGPGTRLTVL.

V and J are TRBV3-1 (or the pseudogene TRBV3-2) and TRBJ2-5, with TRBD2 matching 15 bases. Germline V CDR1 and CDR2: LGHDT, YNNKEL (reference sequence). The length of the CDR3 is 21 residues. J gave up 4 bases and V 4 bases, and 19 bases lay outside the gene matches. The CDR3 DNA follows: TGTGCCAGCAGCCTTATGGCCCCCGGGACTAGCGGGAGGCGCTGGGGAGAGACCCAGTACTTC. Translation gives CASSLMAPGTSGRRWGETQYF.

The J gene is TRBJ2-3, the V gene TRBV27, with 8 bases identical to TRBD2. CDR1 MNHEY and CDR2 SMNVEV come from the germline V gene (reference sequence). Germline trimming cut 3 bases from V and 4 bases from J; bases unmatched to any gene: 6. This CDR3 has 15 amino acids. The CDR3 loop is CASSFGTRWPDTQYF. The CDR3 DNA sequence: TGTGCCAGCAGTTTCGGGACTAGATGGCCAGATACGCAGTATTTT.

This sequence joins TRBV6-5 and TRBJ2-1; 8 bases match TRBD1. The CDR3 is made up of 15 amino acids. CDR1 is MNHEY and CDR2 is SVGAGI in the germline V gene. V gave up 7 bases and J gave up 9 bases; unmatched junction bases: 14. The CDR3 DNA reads TGTGCCAGCAACAAGGGACAGGTTGTTCGTACTGAGCAGTTCTTC. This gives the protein CASNKGQVVRTEQFF.